The clone carrying this T cell receptor (beta chain) was found a few times. The data were obtained in a study of T-cell memory formation after mild COVID-19. This CDR3 contains 18 residues. Germline V lookup: CDR1 SGDLS, CDR2 YYNGEE. Trimming stripped 3 bases from V and 1 base from J, with 17 bases between. Each CDR3 protein gets one entry after TCRdb re-called the 5' RACE reads with MiXCR. The sample holds 470,000 or so distinct CDR3 sequences, around 19% seen once. The sequenced sample was PBMCs or a T cell subset sorted from them (not recorded which). The source is an adult woman who had mild COVID-19 (a few samples of this study predate the infection). Cell type and time point are not known. This sequence joins TRBV9 and TRBJ1-6; D is perhaps TRBD1 (5 bases). The DNA for the CDR3 is TGTGCCAGCAGCGCTAGCGGGTCGGGGGGGTCCTATAATTCACCCCTCCACTTT. Translating gives CASSASGSGGSYNSPLHF.